The 7 T cell receptor beta chains listed next were all sequenced from one sample in a study of T cell responses to AZD1222 COVID-19 vaccine. The assay was immunoSEQ multiplex PCR, and TCRdb's table has in-frame clones only and misses some. The sample yields 98,000 or so clones, about 90% seen once. The starting material was peripheral blood, obtained 28 days after the second AZD1222 dose. All receptors come from an adult who received the AZD1222 COVID-19 vaccine.

The rearrangement links TRBV5-4 to TRBJ2-1; D is perhaps TRBD2 (5 bases). Trimming cost V 2 bases and J 5 bases, with 14 bases left between them. Germline V lookup: CDR1 SGHNT, CDR2 YYREEE (reference sequence). This CDR3 spans 15 amino acids. Here the CDR3 DNA reads TGTGCCAGCAGCTTACAATTGGTAGCGAACAATGAGCAGTTCTTC. Translated, it gives CASSLQLVANNEQFF.

The V and J genes are TRBV11-3 and TRBJ2-7, with TRBD1 matching over 9 bases. Germline loops: CDR1 SGHNT, CDR2 YENEEA. The CDR3 is 15 amino acids. The junction had 13 bases not matched to a gene; V was cut back by 4 bases and J by 9 bases. CDR3 in DNA: TGTGCCAGCAGCTCTCTGGGGACAGGGCCAGAGGGGCAGTACTTC. Protein product: CASSSLGTGPEGQYF. Together with reference TRBV11-3 and TRBJ2-7, the CDR3 gives the full variable domain: EAGVVQSPRYKIIEKKQPVAFWCNPISGHNTLYWYLQNLGQGPELLIRYENEEAVDDSQLPKDRFSAERLKGVDSTLKIQPAELGDSAVYLCASSSLGTGPEGQYFGPGTRLTVT.

The chain links TRBV2 to TRBJ2-1, with D perhaps TRBD1 (5 bases). CDR3 length: 15 amino acids. Germline loops: CDR1 SNHLY, CDR2 FYNNEI. V shed 2 bases and J shed 6 bases, with 14 bases lying between them. CDR3 nucleotide sequence: TGTGCCAGCAGTGAACAGGGCCTGGCTTCCAATGAGCAGTTCTTC. This translates into CASSEQGLASNEQFF.

This clone appeared a few times. The chain links TRBV9 to TRBJ2-5; possibly TRBD2 for D (5 bases). Germline assignment: CDR1 SGDLS and CDR2 YYNGEE. The CDR3 is 15 residues long. V was pared by 0 bases and J by 0 bases, with 9 bases between. CDR3 nucleotide sequence: TGTGCCAGCAGCGTAGCCGGAGGATACCAAGAGACCCAGTACTTC. Translating gives CASSVAGGYQETQYF.

The V and J genes are TRBV14 and TRBJ1-2, with D uncertain. Trimming took off 0 bases at V and 0 bases at J, with 11 bases between the two ends. The germline V gene has CDR1 SGHDN and CDR2 FVKESK. This CDR3 contains 16 residues. The CDR3 spells CASSQDRSDPNYGYTF. CDR3 DNA: TGTGCCAGCAGCCAAGATAGGAGCGACCCTAACTATGGCTACACCTTC.

The J gene is TRBJ2-2, the V gene TRBV6-5; a weak D match, TRBD2 (6 bases). Per the germline V gene, CDR1 is MNHEY and CDR2 is SVGAGI. Trimming took 0 bases from V and 5 from J, leaving 13 bases between them. CDR3 size: 16 residues. In nucleotides, the CDR3 is TGTGCCAGCAGTTACTCGCCGGGAGTCGGGACCGGGGAGCTGTTTTTT. It encodes CASSYSPGVGTGELFF.

This clone was counted a few times. The chain links TRBV10-3 to TRBJ1-5; possible D gene TRBD1, 5 bases. The CDR3 has 13 amino acids. The ends were cut back, 10 bases at V and 0 bases at J, with 10 bases in the middle. Germline V gene data show CDR1 as ENHRY and CDR2 as SYGVKD. CDR3 sequence reads: CATRGDSNQPQHF. The CDR3 DNA follows: TGTGCCACCCGGGGGGATAGCAATCAGCCCCAGCATTTT.